Shown below are 25 T cell receptor beta chains from a single sample sequenced in a study of human thymus T cells. Profiling relied on immunoSEQ multiplex PCR, and the TCRdb table lists in-frame clones only, not all of them. Among 54,000 or so clones, 85% to 95% were seen once, and the ten largest hold around 6%. Material for sequencing was blood. The receptors here all came from a boy younger than two with a congenital heart defect but otherwise immunologically healthy.

Notes on this clone: Different DNA sequences within this sample yield the same CDR3. This chain connects TRBV6-5 to TRBJ2-7, with TRBD2 matching over 11 bases. This CDR3 comprises 15 residues. V dropped 0 bases and J dropped 3; count of bases not matched to a gene: 1. CDR1 is MNHEY, CDR2 SVGAGI, per germline. In nucleotides, the CDR3 is TGTGCCAGCAGTTACTCAGGGACTAGCGGCTACGAGCAGTACTTC. Translation gives CASSYSGTSGYEQYF.

The rearrangement links TRBV27 to TRBJ2-5; D gene unclear. V lost 4 bases and J lost 4, with 4 bases in between. CDR3 length equals 11 residues. Looked up from germline, CDR1 is MNHEY and CDR2 is SMNVEV (reference sequence). The CDR3 coding sequence is TGTGCCAGCAGTTATAGAGAGACCCAGTACTTC. Residues: CASSYRETQYF.

There are a few counts of this clone. This rearrangement joins TRBV5-1 to TRBJ2-5; D is unresolved. Germline assignment: CDR1 SGHRS and CDR2 YFSETQ. V was shortened by 0 bases and J by 5 bases, with 14 bases between the two germline ends. This CDR3 contains 15 residues. This CDR3 is CASSLAKAVWETQYF. For the CDR3, the DNA is TGCGCCAGCAGCTTGGCCAAGGCAGTCTGGGAGACCCAGTACTTC.

This chain uses TRBV6-6 with TRBJ2-7; TRBD1 agrees at 7 bases. This CDR3 is 13 amino acids long. Germline CDR1 and CDR2: MNHNY and SVGAGI (reference sequence). With V trimmed by 6 bases and J by 3 bases, 5 bases remained unmatched. As DNA, the CDR3 is TGTGCCAGCAGCCCCGGGACAGTCTACGAGCAGTACTTC. The encoded protein is CASSPGTVYEQYF.

Regarding this clone: Germline is not matched at one junction end, which may reflect a read error. The chain is built from TRBV4-3 and TRBJ2-5; D may be TRBD1 (6 bases). This CDR3 region has 17 residues. CDR1 and CDR2 from the germline V gene are LGHNA and YSLEER. CDR3 nucleotide sequence: TGCGCCAGCAGCCAAGATTACGGGATACAGGGACGTGAGAGACCGGACTTC. Its protein is CASSQDYGIQGRERPDF.

V usage is TRBV30 and J usage is TRBJ1-2; D is perhaps TRBD1 (6 bases). The CDR3 spans 13 residues. From germline, CDR1 is GTSNPN and CDR2 SVGIG (reference sequence). V lost 0 bases, J lost 8 bases, and 13 bases lay in between. CDR3 region: CAWSVQGGEGYTF. For the CDR3, the DNA is TGTGCCTGGAGTGTACAAGGGGGGGAAGGCTACACCTTC.

CDR3 amino acids: CASSEFPTSGGQETQYF. CDR3 DNA: TGTGCCAGCAGTGAGTTCCCGACTAGCGGGGGGCAAGAGACCCAGTACTTC. V is TRBV2 and J is TRBJ2-5, with 13 bases identical to TRBD2. This CDR3 has 17 amino acids. V gave up 3 bases and J gave up 2 bases; unmatched junction bases: 6. Germline CDR1 is SNHLY and CDR2 is FYNNEI.

The V call is TRBV7-2, the J call TRBJ2-2; D gene unclear. This CDR3 region has 15 residues. The germline V gene has CDR1 SGHTA and CDR2 FQGNSA. V lost 5 bases and J 7 bases, leaving 17 bases between the germline ends. The CDR3, as DNA: TGTGCCAGCAGCCCATCTCCCTTTTACGGCGGGGAGCTGTTTTTT. It is translated as CASSPSPFYGGELFF.

This chain uses TRBV7-9 with TRBJ1-1, with a possible D match to TRBD1 (5 bases). Germline V gene data show CDR1 as SEHNR and CDR2 as FQNEAQ (reference sequence). V was shortened by 1 base and J by 8 bases, with 11 bases between the two germline ends. The CDR3 is 13 residues long. This CDR3 is CASSLEVRGEAFF. The CDR3 DNA sequence: TGTGCCAGCAGCTTAGAGGTAAGGGGAGAAGCTTTCTTT. Based on the CDR3 plus reference TRBV7-9 and TRBJ1-1, the full variable domain is DTGVSQNPRHKITKRGQNVTFRCDPISEHNRLYWYRQTLGQGPEFLTYFQNEAQLEKSRLLSDRFSAERPKGSFSTLEIQRTEQGDSAMYLCASSLEVRGEAFFGQGTRLTVV.

The rearrangement uses TRBV20-1 and TRBJ2-3, with D uncertain. The CDR3 covers 10 residues. Germline CDR1 DFQATT, CDR2 SNEGSKA (reference sequence). With 5 bases removed from V and 5 bases from J, the gap between germline ends came to 5 bases. Written as DNA, the CDR3 is TGCAGTGCTGATCGAGATACGCAGTATTTT. Its translation is CSADRDTQYF.

As to this clone: This specimen includes other DNA sequences encoding the same CDR3. The CDR3 region has the DNA TGTGCCAGCAGCTTAAGAGTCGGGACTGAAGCTTTCTTT. Its translation: CASSLRVGTEAFF. This chain joins TRBV7-6 and TRBJ1-1; D is uncertain. The V and J ends lost 2 bases and 5 bases respectively, with 9 bases between them. CDR3 length: 13 amino acids. Germline V gene data show CDR1 as SGHVS and CDR2 as FNYEAQ.

The V call is TRBV7-7, the J call TRBJ2-3; no clear D gene. Trimming cost V 3 bases and J 0 bases, with 4 bases left between them. Germline V gene data show CDR1 as SSHAT and CDR2 as FNYEAQ (reference sequence). This CDR3 comprises 13 residues. CDR3 sequence: CASSFGSTDTQYF. The CDR3 region has the DNA TGTGCCAGCAGCTTTGGTAGCACAGATACGCAGTATTTT. The complete variable domain, with remaining parts taken from reference TRBV7-7 and TRBJ2-3, reads GAGVSQSPRYKVTKRGQDVTLRCDPISSHATLYWYQQALGQGPEFLTYFNYEAQPDKSGLPSDRFSAERPEGSISTLTIQRTEQRDSAMYRCASSFGSTDTQYFGPGTRLTVL.

The chain couples TRBV19 to TRBJ2-5; TRBD2 agrees at 9 bases. J was trimmed by 2 bases and V by 5 bases; bases with no gene match: 3. The CDR3 has 14 residues. In germline, CDR1 is LNHDA, CDR2 SQIVND (reference sequence). The CDR3 DNA follows: TGTGCCAGTAGTGTTAGCGGGGGTCAAGAGACCCAGTACTTC. Amino acids: CASSVSGGQETQYF.

The V gene is TRBV7-6, the J gene TRBJ2-5, with D hard to call. The better agreement between TRBJ2-7 and the DNA end casts doubt on the J call. Germline assignment: CDR1 SGHVS and CDR2 FNYEAQ. The CDR3 has 15 amino acids. The CDR3 is CASSLAPTATYEQYF. Written as DNA, the CDR3 is TGTGCCAGCAGCTTAGCCCCCACAGCGACCTACGAGCAGTACTTC.

The V gene is TRBV27, the J gene TRBJ2-3, with 11 nucleotides matching TRBD1. Germline-derived CDR1 and CDR2 are MNHEY and SMNVEV (reference sequence). The CDR3 consists of 16 residues. V was pared by 5 bases and J by 10 bases, with 14 bases of the junction left unmatched. The CDR3 DNA reads TGTGCCAGCAGTCCCCGGGGGACAGGGGGGACGGGAGCGCAGTATTTT. This gives the protein CASSPRGTGGTGAQYF.

The chain links TRBV4-1 to TRBJ2-1; the match to TRBD2 covers 9 bases. CDR1 and CDR2 from the germline V gene are MGHRA and YSYEKL. This CDR3 spans 17 amino acids. The V and J ends lost 4 bases and 7 bases, in that order; junction bases with no gene match: 14. The CDR3 DNA reads TGCGCCAGCAGCCCCATGCTTCTAGCGGGGACCGAAAATGAGCAGTTCTTC. It codes for CASSPMLLAGTENEQFF.

Details on this clone: The same CDR3 can be traced to other DNA sequences in this sample. V and J are TRBV6-6 and TRBJ2-1; 10 bases are shared with TRBD1. CDR3 length: 16 residues. V lost 9 bases and J lost 3; bases outside the gene matches: 11. Germline V gene data show CDR1 as MNHNY and CDR2 as SVGAGI (reference sequence). The CDR3 nucleotides are TGTGCCAGTACCAAAGGGGACAGGGGCAACTACAATGAGCAGTTCTTC. Amino acids: CASTKGDRGNYNEQFF.

The genes are TRBV15 and TRBJ2-3; D perhaps matches TRBD2 (5 bases). This CDR3 is built from 18 residues. Trimming took off 0 bases at V and 4 bases at J, with 20 bases between the two ends. Germline CDR1 reads LNHNV; CDR2 reads YYDKDF (reference sequence). The CDR3, as DNA: TGTGCCACCAGCAGAGATCGGGGAATAGCTCTCCACGCAGATACGCAGTATTTT. It translates to CATSRDRGIALHADTQYF.

The V and J genes are TRBV29-1 and TRBJ1-2; the D gene is possibly TRBD1 (5 bases). Germline values: CDR1 SQVTM, CDR2 ANQGSEA. The CDR3 spans 12 residues. Trimming left V 3 bases short and J 8 bases short, with 13 bases between. The CDR3 DNA reads TGCAGCGTTGAGGGGCCAGGCTGGGGCTACACCTTC. Protein: CSVEGPGWGYTF.

Note on this clone: The sample contains more than one DNA sequence encoding this CDR3. This sequence joins TRBV6-5 and TRBJ2-7; no clear D gene. V was shortened by 0 bases and J by 4 bases, with 7 bases between the two germline ends. Per the germline V gene, CDR1 is MNHEY and CDR2 is SVGAGI. This CDR3 has 13 amino acids. The CDR3 spells CASSYSGPYEQYF. CDR3 bases: TGTGCCAGCAGTTACTCTGGGCCGTACGAGCAGTACTTC.

The CDR3 reads CASSLPGGLSYEQYF. For the CDR3, the DNA is TGTGCCAGCAGCTTGCCGGGAGGGCTGTCCTACGAGCAGTACTTC. This chain joins TRBV7-9 and TRBJ2-7; TRBD2 agrees at 8 bases. Germline CDR1 and CDR2: SEHNR and FQNEAQ (reference sequence). The ends lost 3 bases at V and 1 base at J; junction bases unmatched: 5. The CDR3 contains 15 residues. Full variable domain (rest looked up from reference TRBV7-9 and TRBJ2-7): DTGVSQNPRHKITKRGQNVTFRCDPISEHNRLYWYRQTLGQGPEFLTYFQNEAQLEKSRLLSDRFSAERPKGSFSTLEIQRTEQGDSAMYLCASSLPGGLSYEQYFGPGTRLTVT.

CDR3 in amino acids: CASSPGWRIASSYNEQFF. The CDR3 DNA follows: TGTGCCAGCAGCCCAGGGTGGAGGATAGCTAGCTCCTACAATGAGCAGTTCTTC. V is TRBV14 and J is TRBJ2-1; either TRBD1 or TRBD2 may fit D (5 bases each). With 4 bases removed from V and 0 bases from J, the gap between germline ends came to 19 bases. Germline values: CDR1 SGHDN, CDR2 FVKESK. The CDR3 runs 18 residues.

The rearrangement links TRBV5-1 to TRBJ1-2, with no clear D. The CDR3 covers 14 residues. Trimming removed 0 bases from V and 2 bases from J, with 8 bases in between. Germline lookup yields CDR1 SGHRS and CDR2 YFSETQ. DNA for the CDR3: TGCGCCAGCAGCTTGGATCCGGGGAACTATGGCTACACCTTC. It translates to CASSLDPGNYGYTF.

This chain joins TRBV2 and TRBJ1-6; a possible D gene is TRBD1 (5 bases). V gave up 3 bases and J gave up 10 bases, with 13 bases separating them. This CDR3 is 14 amino acids long. Per the germline V gene, CDR1 is SNHLY and CDR2 is FYNNEI. The CDR3 DNA is TGTGCCAGCAGTGAGGGCAGGGTCTGGTCACCCCTCCACTTT. This translates into CASSEGRVWSPLHF.

J is TRBJ1-2 and V is TRBV4-2, with D tentatively TRBD1 (6 bases). Germline values: CDR1 LGHNA, CDR2 YNFKEQ. The CDR3 is 16 residues long. Trimming removed 0 bases at V and 4 bases at J, with 15 bases between. The DNA for the CDR3 is TGTGCCAGCAGCCAAGACTTAACAGGGACCTTCTATGGCTACACCTTC. Amino acid sequence: CASSQDLTGTFYGYTF.